This T cell receptor beta chain was obtained from a study of T cell responses to AZD1222 COVID-19 vaccine. This clone was picked up one time. Its antigen remains unknown. Method: immunoSEQ multiplex PCR; TCRdb's copy keeps in-frame clones and lacks some. The profile shows around 190,000 clones, 85% to 95% of them singletons. The CDR3 length is 16 residues. Germline assignment: CDR1 MGHRA and CDR2 YSYEKL. Trimming removed 0 bases at V and 0 bases at J, with 11 bases between. Findings and caveats of the study: Repertoires in all cases were sampled only once the peak T cell response had passed.

The source is an adult in good health. The sample here was peripheral blood, taken on day 0 of AZD1222 vaccination. The chain uses TRBV4-1 and TRBJ1-1; TRBD1 might be the D (6 bases). The chain's CDR3 is CASSQDGGFMNTEAFF. CDR3 sequence (DNA): TGCGCCAGCAGCCAAGATGGGGGCTTTATGAACACTGAAGCTTTCTTT.